Listed below are T cell receptor beta chains from one sample, sequenced in a study of blood T cell repertoires in COVID-19. Produced via immunoSEQ multiplex PCR; TCRdb's table is partial and in-frame only. Altogether over 200,000 clones are present, roughly nine tenths being singletons, with the ten largest covering approximately 10%. The sample consisted of PBMCs or T cells enriched from blood (not recorded which). Receptor source: a man aged 25 to 45 who had recovered from COVID-19. Each CDR3 is given with its conserved first and last residue. A D gene is named only where the DNA matches it firmly. Only part of the rows carry a size: once, few, many, or a class if the clone is expanded.

clone_size	v_call	d_call	j_call	cdr3_nt	cdr3_aa
NA	TRBV21-1	NA	TRBJ2-1	TGTGCCAGCAGCTTGACGGTGAAGGACGGGAGAAGATTATACAATGAGCAGTTCTTC	CASSLTVKDGRRLYNEQFF
NA	TRBV21-1	NA	TRBJ2-7	TGTGCCAGCAGCAAGGGAGCAGTTTTCTACGAGCAGTACTTC	CASSKGAVFYEQYF
once	TRBV15	NA	TRBJ1-1	TGTGCCACCCGGCAGGAGAACACTGAAGCTTTCTTT	CATRQENTEAFF
NA	TRBV30	TRBD2	TRBJ2-7	TGTGCCTGGAGTTTAGGGACTAGTCGGCGGGAGCAGTACTTC	CAWSLGTSRREQYF
NA	TRBV19	TRBD1	TRBJ1-1	TGTGCCAGTAGGTGGGACAGATCGAACACTGAAGCTTTCTTT	CASRWDRSNTEAFF
NA	TRBV9	NA	TRBJ1-2	TGTGCCAGCAGCACCCGACTCTATGGCTACACCTTC	CASSTRLYGYTF
few	TRBV7-2	TRBD2	TRBJ2-1	TGTGCCAGCAGCGCTGCGACGAGCGGGGTGCAGTTCTTC	CASSAATSGVQFF
NA	TRBV4-3	NA	TRBJ2-3	TGCGCCAGCAGCCGTTCGTCAGGGGCTAGCACAGATACGCAGTATTTT	CASSRSSGASTDTQYF
NA	TRBV6-5	TRBD2	TRBJ2-3	TGTGCCAGCGCGGGGGTCTCCACAGATACGCAGTATTTT	CASAGVSTDTQYF
NA	TRBV5-1	NA	TRBJ2-5	TGCGCCAGCACGGAGAAAGGACAACATCAAGAGACCCAGTACTTC	CASTEKGQHQETQYF
NA	TRBV10-3	TRBD1	TRBJ2-7	TGTGCCATCAGTGAGTCAGCAGGGGGCTGGGAGCAGTACTTC	CAISESAGGWEQYF
NA	TRBV5-6	TRBD1	TRBJ2-1	TGTGCCATCACCCGTAGCGACAGGGAAAGCAATGAGCAGTTCTTC	CAITRSDRESNEQFF
NA	TRBV2	NA	TRBJ1-5	TGTGCCAGCAGGTCAAGCTATAGCAATCAGCCCCAGCATTTT	CASRSSYSNQPQHF
NA	TRBV2	TRBD1	TRBJ1-6	TGTGCCAGCAGTAACCCGGACAGGGTATTGGCCTCCTATAATTCACCCCTCCACTTT	CASSNPDRVLASYNSPLHF
few	TRBV3-1/TRBV3-2	TRBD1	TRBJ2-7	TGTGCCAGCAGTGACAGGGAAGAGCAGTACTTC	CASSDREEQYF
NA	TRBV7-9	NA	TRBJ1-1	TGTGCCAGCAGCTTAGTGGTGGGCTTCACTGAAGCTTTCTTT	CASSLVVGFTEAFF
NA	TRBV5-1	NA	TRBJ2-1	TGCGCCAGCAGTGTGTGGAGACTAGGGTCTACCAAAGAGCAGTTCTTC	CASSVWRLGSTKEQFF
NA	TRBV9	NA	TRBJ2-3	TGTGCCAGCAGTCCCTGGGGGGGCGCCACAGATACGCAGTATTTT	CASSPWGGATDTQYF
NA	TRBV27	TRBD1	TRBJ1-2	TGTGCCAGCAGTTTGGACAGGTTTGGGAGTGGCTACACCTTC	CASSLDRFGSGYTF
NA	TRBV25-1	NA	TRBJ2-5	TGTGCCAGCAGCTACAGGGGAGGCGGGGAGACCCAGTACTTC	CASSYRGGGETQYF
NA	TRBV2	NA	TRBJ1-5	TGTGCCAGCAGCGCTGACAGGAATTATCAGCCCCAGCATTTT	CASSADRNYQPQHF
NA	TRBV6-5	NA	TRBJ1-5	TGTGCCAGCAGGATTCAGGGTGGGGATCAGCCCCAGCATTTT	CASRIQGGDQPQHF
NA	TRBV7-9	TRBD1	TRBJ1-1	TGTGCCAGCAGTAGTTACAGGGGGCCCACTGAAGCTTTCTTT	CASSSYRGPTEAFF
few	TRBV7-2	TRBD1	TRBJ1-2	TGTGCCAGCAGCTTGGACAGGGGCGCCCCTGGCTACACCTTC	CASSLDRGAPGYTF
NA	TRBV6-5	NA	TRBJ2-5	TGTGCCAGCAGTTACGTGGACTCCGTAAGGTGGAAGACCCAGTACTTC	CASSYVDSVRWKTQYF
NA	TRBV7-2	TRBD1	TRBJ2-7	TGTGCCAGCAGCTTCCGACCGGGACAGTACGAGCAGTACTTC	CASSFRPGQYEQYF
once	TRBV29-1	NA	TRBJ2-7	TGCAGCGTCCCCGGAGAGAACAACTACGAGCAGTACTTC	CSVPGENNYEQYF
NA	TRBV2	NA	TRBJ2-3	TGTGCCAGCACAAAACGCGGCGGCACAGATACGCAGTATTTT	CASTKRGGTDTQYF
NA	TRBV28	TRBD1	TRBJ2-5	TGTGCCAGCAGTCCCCACACAGGGGGCGAGCAAGAGACCCAGTACTTC	CASSPHTGGEQETQYF
NA	TRBV27	NA	TRBJ1-3	TGTGCCAGCAGTTTAAAGGGGTGGGGTGGAAACACCATATATTTT	CASSLKGWGGNTIYF
NA	TRBV28	NA	TRBJ1-6	TGTGCCAGCAGTTTAAACAGGGACCCCTATAATTCACCCCTCCACTTT	CASSLNRDPYNSPLHF
NA	TRBV5-1	NA	TRBJ1-6	TGCGCCAGCAGCTTGGTTACAGGAGACTATAATTCACCCCTCCACTTT	CASSLVTGDYNSPLHF
NA	TRBV3-1/TRBV3-2	TRBD1	TRBJ1-3	TGTGCCAGCAGCCAAGGTCCGGTCAGGGGGCGATGGAGAAACACCATATATTTT	CASSQGPVRGRWRNTIYF
NA	TRBV28	TRBD2	TRBJ2-2	TGTGCCAGCAGCCCAGCGGGGAAGAACACCGGGGAGCTGTTTTTT	CASSPAGKNTGELFF
NA	TRBV19	TRBD2	TRBJ2-1	TGTGCCAGCTCAGGGTCGACTAGCGGGAGTATTTCCTACAATGAGCAGTTCTTC	CASSGSTSGSISYNEQFF
NA	TRBV4-2	TRBD1	TRBJ2-1	TGTGCCAGCAGCCAAGTATCAGGGGGCCTCAACAATGAGCAGTTCTTC	CASSQVSGGLNNEQFF
NA	TRBV28	TRBD1	TRBJ2-7	TGTGCCAGCAGCACCCCGGGACAGGGGGCAAGATACGAGCAGTACTTC	CASSTPGQGARYEQYF
NA	TRBV5-1	TRBD2	TRBJ2-2	TGCGCCAGCAGCTTGGGACTAGCGGGGCTTCTATCCACCGGGGAGCTGTTTTTT	CASSLGLAGLLSTGELFF
many	TRBV7-6	NA	TRBJ1-1	TGTGCCAGCAGCTTCAATCCAGGGTTTGAAGCTTTCTTT	CASSFNPGFEAFF
NA	TRBV6-4	NA	TRBJ1-6	TGTGCCAACAATTCCCCCCTCCACTTT	CANNSPLHF
NA	TRBV12-5	NA	TRBJ1-2	TGTGCTAGTGGCCTCCCGGGGGGCTACACCTTC	CASGLPGGYTF
NA	TRBV7-8	NA	TRBJ1-1	TGTGCCAGCAGCCCCCCCTTCCGGGAAAAGAACACTGAAGCTTTCTTT	CASSPPFREKNTEAFF
once	TRBV7-9	NA	TRBJ1-4	TGTGCCAGCAGCTTAGTGGGTTTCAGGGAAAAACTGTTTTTT	CASSLVGFREKLFF
NA	TRBV10-3	TRBD1	TRBJ1-1	TGTGCCATCAGCCCGGGACAGGGCAACACTGAAGCTTTCTTT	CAISPGQGNTEAFF
NA	TRBV28	TRBD1	TRBJ2-7	TGTGCCAGCAGTTTACCGGGACAGGGACCGATTGGGACCTACGAGCAGTACTTC	CASSLPGQGPIGTYEQYF
NA	TRBV11-2	NA	TRBJ2-1	TGTGCCAGCAGCTTAGGCTCCGGGGGAAGAGGCAATGAGCAGTTCTTC	CASSLGSGGRGNEQFF
NA	TRBV18	NA	TRBJ2-1	TGTGCCAGCTCACCAGGGGCAGTTGATGAGCAGTTCTTC	CASSPGAVDEQFF